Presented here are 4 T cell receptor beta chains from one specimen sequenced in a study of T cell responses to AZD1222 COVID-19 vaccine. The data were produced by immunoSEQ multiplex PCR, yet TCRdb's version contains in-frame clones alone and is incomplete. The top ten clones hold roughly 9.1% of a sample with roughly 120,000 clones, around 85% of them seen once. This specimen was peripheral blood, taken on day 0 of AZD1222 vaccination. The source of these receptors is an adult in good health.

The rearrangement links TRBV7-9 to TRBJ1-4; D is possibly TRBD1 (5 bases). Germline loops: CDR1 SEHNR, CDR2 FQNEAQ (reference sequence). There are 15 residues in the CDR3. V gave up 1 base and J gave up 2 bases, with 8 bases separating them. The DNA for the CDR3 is TGTGCCAGCAGCTTAGGGGGGAACACTAATGAAAAACTGTTTTTT. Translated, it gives CASSLGGNTNEKLFF.

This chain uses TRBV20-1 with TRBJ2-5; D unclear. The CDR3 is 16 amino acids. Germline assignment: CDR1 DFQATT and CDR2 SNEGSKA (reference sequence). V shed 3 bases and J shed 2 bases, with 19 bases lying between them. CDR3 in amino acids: CSASRAARRVQETQYF. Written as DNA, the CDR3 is TGCAGTGCTAGTAGGGCAGCCCGTCGAGTACAAGAGACCCAGTACTTC.

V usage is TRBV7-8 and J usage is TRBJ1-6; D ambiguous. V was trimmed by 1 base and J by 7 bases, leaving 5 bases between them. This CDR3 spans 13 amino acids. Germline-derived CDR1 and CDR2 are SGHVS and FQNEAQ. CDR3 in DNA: TGTGCCAGCAGCTTAGGGCGGAATTCACCCCTCCACTTT. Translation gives CASSLGRNSPLHF.

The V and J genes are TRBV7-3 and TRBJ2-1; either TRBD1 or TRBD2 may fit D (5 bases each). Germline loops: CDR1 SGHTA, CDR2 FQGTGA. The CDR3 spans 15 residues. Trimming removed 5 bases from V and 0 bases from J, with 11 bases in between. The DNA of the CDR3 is TGTGCCAGCAGCCCAACGGGGACCTCCTACAATGAGCAGTTCTTC. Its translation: CASSPTGTSYNEQFF. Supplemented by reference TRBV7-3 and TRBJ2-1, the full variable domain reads GAGVSQTPSNKVTEKGKYVELRCDPISGHTALYWYRQSLGQGPEFLIYFQGTGAADDSGLPNDRFFAVRPEGSVSTLKIQRTERGDSAVYLCASSPTGTSYNEQFFGPGTRLTVL.